The clone carrying this T cell receptor beta chain was counted at least ten times. An equimolar mix of two oligonucleotides served as the beta constant-region primer for TRBC1 and TRBC2. Ligated cDNA was amplified by four rounds of PCR with nested alpha and beta constant-region primers and SP2. TCRdb reprocessed the UMI-ligation and nested PCR reads via MiXCR and lists one record per CDR3 protein. The sample yields more than 25,000 distinct CDR3 sequences, around a tenth seen once. The sample belongs to a study of naive and memory T cell subsets. Trimming removed 8 bases from V and 9 bases from J, with 18 bases in between. This CDR3 region has 13 residues. CD4+ T cell IFNgamma after overnight CMV lysate exposure gave donor CMV status. Cells stained for CD3, CD4, CD8, CD45RA and CD27 were sorted into four subsets.

Sequencing input: effector memory CD4+ T cells from blood. Subset meaning: effector memory, CD45RA- CD27-. The clonotype comes from a human donor in good health. V usage is TRBV12-3 or TRBV12-4 and J usage is TRBJ2-3; D not certain. CDR3 nucleotide sequence: TGTGCCAGCGGATCGTTGGGGTTTAGGACGCAGTATTTT. This encodes CASGSLGFRTQYF.